The sequence of this T cell receptor beta chain was determined in a study of T cells in Graves' hyperthyroidism and ophthalmopathy. General observations from the study: From stable hyperthyroidism, ophthalmopathy was separated by a 13 V-J model.

RNA transcripts provided the source from which TCR beta CDR3 regions were amplified. First-round RT-PCR of the TCR CDR3 relied on the HTBI primer set. TCRdb itself ran the multiplex PCR reads through MiXCR, one entry per CDR3 protein. The table lists fewer than 750,000 distinct CDR3 sequences, approximately 44% of them singletons. This clonotype was seen only once. Its target is not known. Germline V gene data show CDR1 as LNHDA and CDR2 as SQIVND (reference sequence). The germline V and J ends were trimmed by 7 bases and 0 bases, with 13 bases remaining between them. The CDR3 is 16 amino acids. The J gene is TRBJ2-6, the V gene TRBV19; TRBD1 might be the D (5 bases). The TCR originated in a woman younger than 35 with Graves' hyperthyroidism. Specimen: peripheral blood or thyroid tissue (not recorded which). CDR3 residues: CASIGAFYSGANVLTF. For the CDR3, the DNA is TGTGCCAGTATAGGGGCCTTTTACTCTGGGGCCAACGTCCTGACTTTC.